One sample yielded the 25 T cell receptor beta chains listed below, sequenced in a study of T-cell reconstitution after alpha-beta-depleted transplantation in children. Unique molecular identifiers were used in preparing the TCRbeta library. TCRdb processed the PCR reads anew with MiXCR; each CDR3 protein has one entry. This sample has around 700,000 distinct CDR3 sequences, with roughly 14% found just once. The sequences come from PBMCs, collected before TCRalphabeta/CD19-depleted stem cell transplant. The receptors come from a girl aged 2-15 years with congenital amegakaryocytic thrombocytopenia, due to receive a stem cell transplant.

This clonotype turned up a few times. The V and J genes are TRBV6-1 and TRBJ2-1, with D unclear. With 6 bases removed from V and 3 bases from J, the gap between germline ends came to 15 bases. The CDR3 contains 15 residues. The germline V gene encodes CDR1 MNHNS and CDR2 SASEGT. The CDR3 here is CASSPPNPSYNEQFF. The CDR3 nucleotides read TGTGCCAGCAGCCCACCCAATCCGAGCTACAATGAGCAGTTCTTC.

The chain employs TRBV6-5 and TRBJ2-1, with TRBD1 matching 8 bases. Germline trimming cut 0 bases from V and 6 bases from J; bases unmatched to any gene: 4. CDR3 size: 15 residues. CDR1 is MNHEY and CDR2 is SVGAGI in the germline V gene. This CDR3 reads CASSYSGRGRNEQFF. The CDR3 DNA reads TGTGCCAGCAGTTACTCGGGCAGGGGGCGCAATGAGCAGTTCTTC.

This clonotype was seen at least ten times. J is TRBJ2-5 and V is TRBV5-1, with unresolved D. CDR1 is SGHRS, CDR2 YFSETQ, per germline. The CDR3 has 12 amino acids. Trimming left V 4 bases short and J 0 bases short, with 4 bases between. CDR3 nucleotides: TGCGCCAGCAGCGCTGACCAAGAGACCCAGTACTTC. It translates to CASSADQETQYF. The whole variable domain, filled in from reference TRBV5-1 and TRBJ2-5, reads KAGVTQTPRYLIKTRGQQVTLSCSPISGHRSVSWYQQTPGQGLQFLFEYFSETQRNKGNFPGRFSGRQFSNSRSEMNVSTLELGDSALYLCASSADQETQYFGPGTRLLVL.

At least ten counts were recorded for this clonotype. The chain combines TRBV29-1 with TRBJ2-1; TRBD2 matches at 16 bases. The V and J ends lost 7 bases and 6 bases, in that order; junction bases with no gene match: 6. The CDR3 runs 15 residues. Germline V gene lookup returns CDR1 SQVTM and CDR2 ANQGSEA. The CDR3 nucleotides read TGCAGCGGGGGACTAGCGGGAGGGCACGGCAATGAGCAGTTCTTC. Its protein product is CSGGLAGGHGNEQFF.

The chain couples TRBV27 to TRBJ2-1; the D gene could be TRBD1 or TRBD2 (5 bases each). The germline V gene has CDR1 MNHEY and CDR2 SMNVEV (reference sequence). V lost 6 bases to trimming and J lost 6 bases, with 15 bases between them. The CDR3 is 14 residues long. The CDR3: CASSRNWGSNEQFF. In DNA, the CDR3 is TGTGCCAGCAGCAGAAATTGGGGGTCCAATGAGCAGTTCTTC.

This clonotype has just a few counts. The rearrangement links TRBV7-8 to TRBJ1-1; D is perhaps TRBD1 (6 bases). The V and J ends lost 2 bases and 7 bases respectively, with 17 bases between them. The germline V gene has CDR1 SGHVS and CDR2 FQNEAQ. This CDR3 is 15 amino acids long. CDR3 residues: CASSLYRDPSGEAFF. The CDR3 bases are TGTGCCAGCAGCTTATACAGGGATCCTTCCGGTGAAGCTTTCTTT.

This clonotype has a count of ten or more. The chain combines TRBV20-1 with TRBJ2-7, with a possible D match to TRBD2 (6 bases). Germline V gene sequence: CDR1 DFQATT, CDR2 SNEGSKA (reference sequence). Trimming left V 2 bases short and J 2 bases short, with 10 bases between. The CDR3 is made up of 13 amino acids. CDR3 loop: CSARRLVAYEQYF. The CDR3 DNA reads TGCAGTGCTAGAAGACTAGTAGCCTACGAGCAGTACTTC.

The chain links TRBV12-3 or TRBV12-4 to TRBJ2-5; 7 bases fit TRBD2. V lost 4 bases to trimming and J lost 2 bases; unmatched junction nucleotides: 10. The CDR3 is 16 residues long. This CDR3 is CASSSELATAQETQYF. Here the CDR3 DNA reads TGTGCCAGCAGTTCAGAACTAGCGACCGCACAAGAGACCCAGTACTTC.

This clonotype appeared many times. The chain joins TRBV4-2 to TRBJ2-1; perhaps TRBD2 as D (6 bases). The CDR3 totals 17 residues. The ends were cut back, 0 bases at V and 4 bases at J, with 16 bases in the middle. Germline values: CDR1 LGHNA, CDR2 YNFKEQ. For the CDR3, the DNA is TGTGCCAGCAGCCAAGACGTAGGAGTAGCGGCTTACAATGAGCAGTTCTTC. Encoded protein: CASSQDVGVAAYNEQFF.

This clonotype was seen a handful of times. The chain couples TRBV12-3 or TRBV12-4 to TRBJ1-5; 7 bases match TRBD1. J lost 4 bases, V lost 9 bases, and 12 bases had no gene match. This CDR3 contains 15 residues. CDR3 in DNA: TGTGCCAGTAAAAAGGGGGCCCGAGGAAATCAGCCCCAGCATTTT. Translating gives CASKKGARGNQPQHF.

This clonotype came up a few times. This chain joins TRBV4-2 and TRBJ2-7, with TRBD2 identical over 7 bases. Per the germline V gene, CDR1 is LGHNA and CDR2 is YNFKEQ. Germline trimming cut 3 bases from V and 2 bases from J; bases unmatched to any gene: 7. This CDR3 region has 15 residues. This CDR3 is CASSQGVREAYEQYF. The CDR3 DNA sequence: TGTGCCAGCAGCCAGGGGGTTCGGGAGGCCTACGAGCAGTACTTC.

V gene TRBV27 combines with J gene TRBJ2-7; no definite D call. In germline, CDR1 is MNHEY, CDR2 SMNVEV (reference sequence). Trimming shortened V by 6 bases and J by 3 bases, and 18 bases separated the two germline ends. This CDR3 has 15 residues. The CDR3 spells CASSQSNVRSYEQYF. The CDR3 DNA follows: TGTGCCAGCAGCCAGTCCAACGTCAGGAGCTACGAGCAGTACTTC.

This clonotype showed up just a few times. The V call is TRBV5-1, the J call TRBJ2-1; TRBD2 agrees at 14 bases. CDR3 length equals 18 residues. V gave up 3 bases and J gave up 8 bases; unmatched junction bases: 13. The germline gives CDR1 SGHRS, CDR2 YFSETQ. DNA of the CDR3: TGCGCCAGCAGCTCCGGGACTAGCGGGAGCATGGGGTTGGATGAGCAGTTCTTC. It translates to CASSSGTSGSMGLDEQFF.

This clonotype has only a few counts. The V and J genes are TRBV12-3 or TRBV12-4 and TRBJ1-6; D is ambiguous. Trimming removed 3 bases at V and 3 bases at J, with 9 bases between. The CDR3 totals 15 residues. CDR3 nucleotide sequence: TGTGCCAGCAGTTTCATTAGGGACTATAATTCACCCCTCCACTTT. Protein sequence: CASSFIRDYNSPLHF.

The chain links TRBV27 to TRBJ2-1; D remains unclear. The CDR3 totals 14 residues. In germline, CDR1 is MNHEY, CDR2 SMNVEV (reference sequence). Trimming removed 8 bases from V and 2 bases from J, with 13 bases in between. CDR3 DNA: TGTGCCAGCGGCCTCCCAGGCCCCTACAATGAGCAGTTCTTC. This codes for CASGLPGPYNEQFF.

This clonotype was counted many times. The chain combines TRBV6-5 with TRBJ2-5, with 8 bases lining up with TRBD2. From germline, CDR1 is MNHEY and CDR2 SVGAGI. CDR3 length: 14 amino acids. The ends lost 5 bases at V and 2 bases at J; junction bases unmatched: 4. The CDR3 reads CASSTSGPQETQYF. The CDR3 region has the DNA TGTGCCAGCAGTACTAGCGGACCTCAAGAGACCCAGTACTTC.

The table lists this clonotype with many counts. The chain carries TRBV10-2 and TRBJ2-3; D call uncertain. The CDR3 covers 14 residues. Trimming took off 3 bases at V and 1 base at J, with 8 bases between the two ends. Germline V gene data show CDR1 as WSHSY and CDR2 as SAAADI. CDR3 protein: CASSDVAGTDTQYF. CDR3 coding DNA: TGCGCCAGCAGTGACGTGGCTGGCACAGATACGCAGTATTTT.

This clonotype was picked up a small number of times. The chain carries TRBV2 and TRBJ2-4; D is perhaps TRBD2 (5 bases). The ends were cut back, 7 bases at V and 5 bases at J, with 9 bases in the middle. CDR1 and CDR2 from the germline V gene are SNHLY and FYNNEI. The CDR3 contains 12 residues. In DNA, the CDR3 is TGTGCCAGCACCATGAGGGAAAACATTCAGTACTTC. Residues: CASTMRENIQYF. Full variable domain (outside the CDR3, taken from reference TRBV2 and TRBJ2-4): EPEVTQTPSHQVTQMGQEVILRCVPISNHLYFYWYRQILGQKVEFLVSFYNNEISEKSEIFDDQFSVERPDGSNFTLKIRSTKLEDSAMYFCASTMRENIQYFGAGTRLSVL.

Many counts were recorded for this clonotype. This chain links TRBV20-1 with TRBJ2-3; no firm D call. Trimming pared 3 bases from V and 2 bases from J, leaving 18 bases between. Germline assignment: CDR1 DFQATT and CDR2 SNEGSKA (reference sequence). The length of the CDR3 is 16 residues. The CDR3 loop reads CSASSIAVWDTDTQYF. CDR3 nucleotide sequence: TGCAGTGCTAGCTCAATAGCCGTGTGGGACACAGATACGCAGTATTTT.

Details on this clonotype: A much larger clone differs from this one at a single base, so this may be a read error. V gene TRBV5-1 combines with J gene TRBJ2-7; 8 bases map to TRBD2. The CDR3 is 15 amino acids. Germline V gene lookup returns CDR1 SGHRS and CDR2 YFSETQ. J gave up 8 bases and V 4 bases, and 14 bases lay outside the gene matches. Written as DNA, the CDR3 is TGCGCCAGCAGCAAAGAAGCGGGAGCCCATTACCAGCAGTACTTC. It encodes CASSKEAGAHYQQYF.

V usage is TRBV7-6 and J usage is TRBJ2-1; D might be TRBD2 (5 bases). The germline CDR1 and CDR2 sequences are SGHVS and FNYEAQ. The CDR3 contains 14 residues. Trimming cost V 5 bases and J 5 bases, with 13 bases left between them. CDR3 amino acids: CASSLPGIDNEQFF. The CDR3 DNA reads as TGTGCCAGCAGCCTACCGGGAATCGACAATGAGCAGTTCTTC.

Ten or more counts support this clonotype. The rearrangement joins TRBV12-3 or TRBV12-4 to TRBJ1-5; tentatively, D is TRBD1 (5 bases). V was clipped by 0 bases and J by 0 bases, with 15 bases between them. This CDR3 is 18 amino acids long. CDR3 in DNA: TGTGCCAGCAGTTTAGCCCCCCTGACAGATCATAGCAATCAGCCCCAGCATTTT. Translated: CASSLAPLTDHSNQPQHF.

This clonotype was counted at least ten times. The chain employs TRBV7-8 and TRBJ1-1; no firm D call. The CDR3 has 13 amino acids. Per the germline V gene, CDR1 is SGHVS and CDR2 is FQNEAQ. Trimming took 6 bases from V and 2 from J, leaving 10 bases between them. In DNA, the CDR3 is TGTGCCAGCAGTCAAAGTACTAACACTGAAGCTTTCTTT. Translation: CASSQSTNTEAFF.

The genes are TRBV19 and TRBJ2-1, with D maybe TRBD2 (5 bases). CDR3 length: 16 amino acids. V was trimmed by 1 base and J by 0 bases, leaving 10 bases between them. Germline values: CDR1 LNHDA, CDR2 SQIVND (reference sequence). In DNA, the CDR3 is TGTGCCAGTAGTATAGTCCTAGCAACCTCCTACAATGAGCAGTTCTTC. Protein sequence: CASSIVLATSYNEQFF.

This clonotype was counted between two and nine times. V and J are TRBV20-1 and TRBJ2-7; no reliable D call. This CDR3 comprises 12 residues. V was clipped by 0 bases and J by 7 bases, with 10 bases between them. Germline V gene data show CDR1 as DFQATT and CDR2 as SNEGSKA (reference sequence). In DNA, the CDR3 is TGCAGTGCTAGAGAGAGTCGGTGGGAGCAGTACTTC. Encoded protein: CSARESRWEQYF.